Following are 12 T cell receptor beta chains from one sample sequenced in a study of blood T cell repertoires in COVID-19. Sequenced by immunoSEQ multiplex PCR; TCRdb stores in-frame clones only, minus some. The profile shows around 140,000 clones, roughly 88% of them singletons. Sequenced input: peripheral blood. Receptor source: a woman between 50 and 59 years old with acute or convalescent COVID-19.

The DNA of the CDR3 is TGTGCCCGGGAGGCGGAGGGGGGCTCCACCGGGGAGCTGTTTTTT. The encoded protein is CAREAEGGSTGELFF. The chain combines TRBV4-2 with TRBJ2-2; D might be TRBD2 (7 bases). CDR1 and CDR2 from the germline V gene are LGHNA and YNFKEQ. V gave up 11 bases and J gave up 4 bases, with 20 bases separating them. This CDR3 is built from 15 residues.

This clone was counted only a few times. V is TRBV4-2 and J is TRBJ1-5; maybe TRBD1 (5 bases). The V gene lost 0 bases and the J gene lost 3 bases, with 12 bases spanning the gap. CDR3 length: 16 residues. From germline, CDR1 is LGHNA and CDR2 YNFKEQ. CDR3 nucleotide sequence: TGTGCCAGCAGCCAAGAGTCCTGGACACTCAATCAGCCCCAGCATTTT. As protein: CASSQESWTLNQPQHF.

This chain connects TRBV5-6 to TRBJ1-3; D ambiguous. Trimming took off 2 bases at V and 3 bases at J, with 12 bases between the two ends. This CDR3 has 15 amino acids. The germline gives CDR1 SGHDT, CDR2 YYEEEE. CDR3 amino acids: CASSLIRENGNTIYF. Here the CDR3 DNA reads TGTGCCAGCAGCTTAATTAGGGAGAATGGAAACACCATATATTTT. Combining the CDR3 with reference TRBV5-6 and TRBJ1-3 gives the whole variable domain DAGVTQSPTHLIKTRGQQVTLRCSPKSGHDTVSWYQQALGQGPQFIFQYYEEEERQRGNFPDRFSGHQFPNYSSELNVNALLLGDSALYLCASSLIRENGNTIYFGEGSWLTVV.

The rearrangement joins TRBV6-5 to TRBJ1-3; 9 bases map to TRBD1. The junction had 7 bases not matched to a gene; V was cut back by 2 bases and J by 5 bases. The length of the CDR3 is 16 residues. Per germline, CDR1 MNHEY and CDR2 SVGAGI. CDR3 residues: CASSYADRGGRNTIYF. CDR3 DNA: TGTGCCAGCAGTTACGCGGACAGGGGTGGACGAAACACCATATATTTT.

V and J are TRBV6-5 and TRBJ1-1; 7 bases are shared with TRBD1. The CDR3 has 13 residues. Trimming cost V 5 bases and J 7 bases; bases outside gene matches: 7. CDR1 is MNHEY and CDR2 is SVGAGI in the germline V gene. The CDR3 here is CASSNRGGLEAFF. For the CDR3, the DNA is TGTGCCAGCAGTAACAGGGGAGGACTTGAAGCTTTCTTT.

The chain recombines TRBV28 with TRBJ1-2; 7 positions agree with TRBD1. Germline V gene lookup returns CDR1 MDHEN and CDR2 SYDVKM. Germline trimming cut 8 bases from V and 4 bases from J; bases unmatched to any gene: 4. The CDR3 has 12 residues. The CDR3 sequence is CASRQGGYGYTF. The CDR3 nucleotides read TGTGCCAGCCGTCAGGGGGGCTATGGCTACACCTTC.

The chain is built from TRBV6-5 and TRBJ2-7, with no clear D. The germline V gene encodes CDR1 MNHEY and CDR2 SVGAGI. The V end lost 6 bases, the J end lost 2 bases, and 17 bases lay between the germline ends. This CDR3 has 15 residues. The CDR3 bases are TGTGCCAGCAGCCGCACATTTGCTGAAACCTACGAGCAGTACTTC. Protein sequence: CASSRTFAETYEQYF.

The V call is TRBV15, the J call TRBJ1-1; possible D gene TRBD1, 6 bases. Trimming shortened V by 1 base and J by 0 bases, and 9 bases separated the two germline ends. Germline V gene data show CDR1 as LNHNV and CDR2 as YYDKDF (reference sequence). CDR3 length: 15 residues. The CDR3 sequence: CATSRGTGLNTEAFF. The DNA for the CDR3 is TGTGCCACCAGCAGAGGTACAGGGTTGAACACTGAAGCTTTCTTT.

The chain employs TRBV25-1 and TRBJ2-1; D unresolved. Germline loops: CDR1 MGHDK, CDR2 SYGVNS. This CDR3 has 15 residues. Trimming removed 1 base from V and 2 bases from J, with 9 bases in between. The CDR3 here is CASSESIAPYNEQFF. The CDR3 DNA sequence: TGTGCCAGCAGTGAATCTATAGCTCCCTACAATGAGCAGTTCTTC.

The CDR3 spells CASSLETRSQQYF. The CDR3 nucleotides are TGTGCCAGCAGCTTAGAGACTAGAAGTCAGCAGTACTTC. The genes are TRBV7-3 and TRBJ2-7, with D possibly being TRBD2 (6 bases). There are 13 residues in the CDR3. Trimming stripped 2 bases from V and 8 bases from J, with 13 bases between. Looked up from germline, CDR1 is SGHTA and CDR2 is FQGTGA.

This chain connects TRBV5-4 to TRBJ1-1, with no clear D. Germline CDR1 is SGHNT and CDR2 is YYREEE (reference sequence). This CDR3 spans 14 amino acids. V lost 0 bases to trimming and J lost 1 base, with 7 bases between them. The CDR3 sequence: CASSLDGRNTEAFF. The CDR3 DNA sequence: TGTGCCAGCAGCTTGGATGGGCGGAACACTGAAGCTTTCTTT.

V and J are TRBV3-1 (or the pseudogene TRBV3-2) and TRBJ2-3; D is perhaps TRBD2 (6 bases). This CDR3 spans 14 amino acids. Germline CDR1 LGHDT, CDR2 YNNKEL (reference sequence). Deletions cut 4 bases from V and 0 bases from J, with 8 bases between. Written as DNA, the CDR3 is TGTGCCAGCAGCCTTGCGGGAAGCACAGATACGCAGTATTTT. It encodes CASSLAGSTDTQYF.